Presented here are 26 T cell receptor beta chains from one specimen sequenced in a study of blood T cell repertoires in COVID-19. Some clones are missing from TCRdb's copy, which holds only in-frame ones; the method was immunoSEQ multiplex PCR. The sample holds about 52,000 clones, 90% seen once. Material: peripheral blood. These receptor sequences come from a human donor in a cohort sampled during active COVID-19.

This rearrangement joins TRBV3-1 (or the pseudogene TRBV3-2) to TRBJ1-6, with 9 nucleotides matching TRBD1. Per germline, CDR1 LGHDT and CDR2 YNNKEL (reference sequence). The length of the CDR3 is 16 residues. Losses at the gene ends were 0 bases for V and 7 bases for J; bases not matched to a gene: 4. CDR3 protein: CASSQDLTGGNSPLHF. In DNA form, the CDR3 reads TGTGCCAGCAGCCAAGATTTGACAGGGGGGAATTCACCCCTCCACTTT.

J is TRBJ2-7 and V is TRBV28; 9 bases are a match to TRBD2. This CDR3 contains 18 residues. Germline CDR1 reads MDHEN; CDR2 reads SYDVKM. Trimming cost V 6 bases and J 3 bases; bases outside gene matches: 18. The CDR3 sequence: CASSQVSGSPNNRYEQYF. DNA of the CDR3: TGTGCCAGCAGCCAGGTTAGCGGGAGTCCAAATAACCGCTACGAGCAGTACTTC.

The genes are TRBV20-1 and TRBJ2-5, with 9 bases aligning to TRBD1. Germline V gene lookup returns CDR1 DFQATT and CDR2 SNEGSKA (reference sequence). V dropped 3 bases and J dropped 2; count of bases not matched to a gene: 7. The CDR3 is 15 residues long. CDR3 in DNA: TGCAGTGCTAGTATGGGACAGGGAGGACAAGAGACCCAGTACTTC. Translating it yields CSASMGQGGQETQYF.

V gene TRBV10-3 combines with J gene TRBJ2-7, with D possibly TRBD2 on 5 matching bases. Trimming removed 8 bases at V and 1 base at J, with 21 bases between. The CDR3 spans 16 residues. In germline, CDR1 is ENHRY, CDR2 SYGVKD. CDR3 amino acids: CAIGGGSLTRSYEQYF. The CDR3 DNA is TGTGCCATCGGAGGCGGGTCCCTCACAAGGTCCTACGAGCAGTACTTC.

The chain combines TRBV2 with TRBJ1-5; D gene unclear. V was clipped by 7 bases and J by 4 bases, with 8 bases between them. CDR1 is SNHLY, CDR2 FYNNEI, per germline. The CDR3 covers 12 residues. CDR3 in amino acids: CASKEGNQPQHF. The CDR3 DNA sequence: TGTGCCAGCAAGGAGGGAAATCAGCCCCAGCATTTT.

V usage is TRBV19 and J usage is TRBJ2-7, with a possible D match to TRBD2 (6 bases). V was shortened by 0 bases and J by 1 base, with 7 bases between the two germline ends. The CDR3 consists of 14 residues. The V gene's germline CDR1 is LNHDA and CDR2 SQIVND (reference sequence). The CDR3 region has the DNA TGTGCCAGTAGTATAGAAGGGAGGTCCTACGAGCAGTACTTC. Its protein is CASSIEGRSYEQYF. The whole variable domain, filled in from reference TRBV19 and TRBJ2-7, reads DGGITQSPKYLFRKEGQNVTLSCEQNLNHDAMYWYRQDPGQGLRLIYYSQIVNDFQKGDIAEGYSVSREKKESFPLTVTSAQKNPTAFYLCASSIEGRSYEQYFGPGTRLTVT.

This clone has a single count. The rearrangement joins TRBV9 to TRBJ2-7; 7 nucleotides agree with TRBD2. CDR1 SGDLS and CDR2 YYNGEE come from the germline V gene. Germline trimming cut 0 bases from V and 5 bases from J; bases unmatched to any gene: 5. The CDR3 spans 14 residues. CDR3: CASSVVGGSDEQYF. CDR3 DNA: TGTGCCAGCAGCGTAGTGGGAGGGTCGGACGAGCAGTACTTC. The whole variable domain, filled in from reference TRBV9 and TRBJ2-7, reads DSGVTQTPKHLITATGQRVTLRCSPRSGDLSVYWYQQSLDQGLQFLIQYYNGEERAKGNILERFSAQQFPDLHSELNLSSLELGDSALYFCASSVVGGSDEQYFGPGTRLTVT.

This sequence joins TRBV7-3 and TRBJ2-1; 9 bases fit TRBD2. CDR1 and CDR2 from the germline V gene are SGHTA and FQGTGA. V lost 3 bases to trimming and J lost 7 bases; unmatched junction nucleotides: 7. The CDR3 contains 15 residues. The CDR3 nucleotides are TGTGCCAGCAGCTTTGTAGCGGGAGCCGGTAATGAGCAGTTCTTC. It codes for CASSFVAGAGNEQFF.

This chain uses TRBV5-1 with TRBJ2-7, with 9 bases that match TRBD2. The junction had 1 base not matched to a gene; V was cut back by 2 bases and J by 1 base. Germline CDR1 is SGHRS and CDR2 is YFSETQ. The length of the CDR3 is 14 residues. The CDR3 sequence: CASSFAGGSYEQYF. The CDR3 bases are TGCGCCAGCAGCTTTGCGGGAGGGTCCTACGAGCAGTACTTC. The variable domain in full, with the rest retrieved from reference TRBV5-1 and TRBJ2-7, is KAGVTQTPRYLIKTRGQQVTLSCSPISGHRSVSWYQQTPGQGLQFLFEYFSETQRNKGNFPGRFSGRQFSNSRSEMNVSTLELGDSALYLCASSFAGGSYEQYFGPGTRLTVT.

The chain combines TRBV13 with TRBJ1-2; D is uncertain. Trimming cost V 2 bases and J 1 base, with 5 bases left between them. CDR1 is PRHDT and CDR2 is FYEKMQ in the germline V gene (reference sequence). The CDR3 is made up of 13 amino acids. The chain's CDR3 is CASSLNGNYGYTF. DNA for the CDR3: TGTGCCAGCAGCTTAAACGGTAACTATGGCTACACCTTC.

The V and J genes are TRBV20-1 and TRBJ1-4; TRBD1 agrees at 7 bases. The CDR3 sequence is 11 residues long. The J segment lost 7 bases and the V segment lost 7 bases, leaving 3 bases of the junction unmatched. Germline CDR1 is DFQATT and CDR2 is SNEGSKA (reference sequence). CDR3 nucleotide sequence: TGCAGTGTAAGGACAGGTGAAAAACTGTTTTTT. This translates into CSVRTGEKLFF.

The gene calls are TRBV6-9 and TRBJ2-7; 9 bases fit TRBD1. V shed 11 bases, J shed 2 bases, and the junction held 10 bases outside the gene matches. The CDR3 consists of 14 residues. CDR1 and CDR2 (germline): MNHGY, SVAAGI. CDR3 residues: CAGRPGTGTYEQYF. CDR3 DNA: TGTGCCGGCCGCCCAGGGACAGGGACCTACGAGCAGTACTTC.

This clone was seen only once. The chain employs TRBV7-3 and TRBJ2-1; a possible D gene is TRBD2 (6 bases). This CDR3 has 16 residues. Per the germline V gene, CDR1 is SGHTA and CDR2 is FQGTGA. Trimming removed 0 bases from V and 0 bases from J, with 9 bases in between. The CDR3 DNA reads TGTGCCAGCAGCTTAACGTTGGGGGGCTCCTACAATGAGCAGTTCTTC. Protein: CASSLTLGGSYNEQFF.

The genes are TRBV15 and TRBJ2-7; 7 bases are shared with TRBD2. The length of the CDR3 is 14 residues. J was trimmed by 3 bases and V by 0 bases; bases with no gene match: 2. Germline V gene sequence: CDR1 LNHNV, CDR2 YYDKDF (reference sequence). The CDR3 reads CATSRDGGGYEQYF. In DNA, the CDR3 is TGTGCCACCAGCAGAGATGGGGGGGGCTACGAGCAGTACTTC.

The V call is TRBV28, the J call TRBJ2-2, with TRBD2 as a possible D gene (7 bases). This CDR3 has 15 residues. Per the germline V gene, CDR1 is MDHEN and CDR2 is SYDVKM. V gave up 10 bases and J gave up 3 bases, with 18 bases separating them. CDR3 amino acids: CATQYRGGYTGELFF. The DNA for the CDR3 is TGTGCCACCCAGTATAGGGGGGGTTACACCGGGGAGCTGTTTTTT.

This clone turned up a few times. The chain is built from TRBV24-1 and TRBJ1-5, with D unclear. This CDR3 region has 13 residues. V lost 11 bases and J 7 bases, leaving 17 bases between the germline ends. Germline assignment: CDR1 KGHDR and CDR2 SFDVKD. CDR3 DNA: TGTGCCATCAGAGCGGGTCCTATACAGCCCCAGCATTTT. This gives the protein CAIRAGPIQPQHF.

This clone has only one observation. The chain carries TRBV5-6 and TRBJ1-1; 7 nucleotides match TRBD1. The CDR3 loop spans 14 amino acids. CDR1 SGHDT and CDR2 YYEEEE come from the germline V gene. Unmatched junction bases numbered 4, after V lost 3 bases and J lost 2 bases. The CDR3 DNA follows: TGTGCCAGCAGCTGGGGGACAGCCAACACTGAAGCTTTCTTT. This encodes CASSWGTANTEAFF. The whole variable domain, filled in from reference TRBV5-6 and TRBJ1-1, reads DAGVTQSPTHLIKTRGQQVTLRCSPKSGHDTVSWYQQALGQGPQFIFQYYEEEERQRGNFPDRFSGHQFPNYSSELNVNALLLGDSALYLCASSWGTANTEAFFGQGTRLTVV.

V gene TRBV18 combines with J gene TRBJ1-6, with 11 positions matching TRBD1. CDR1 KGHSH and CDR2 LQKENI come from the germline V gene. The junction had 7 bases not matched to a gene; V was cut back by 3 bases and J by 6 bases. This CDR3 contains 17 residues. DNA for the CDR3: TGTGCCAGCTCACCCCTAGGACAGGGGGCATCTAATTCACCCCTCCACTTT. Its translation: CASSPLGQGASNSPLHF.

This clone was picked up one time. This chain links TRBV11-2 with TRBJ1-6, with D tentatively TRBD1 (5 bases). This CDR3 is built from 15 residues. The germline gives CDR1 SGHAT, CDR2 FQNNGV. V dropped 1 base and J dropped 10 bases, with 14 bases sitting between them. CDR3: CASSLVGAGGSPLHF. The CDR3 region has the DNA TGTGCCAGCAGCTTAGTAGGGGCGGGAGGATCACCCCTCCACTTT.

This chain joins TRBV28 and TRBJ2-7; 8 bases agree with TRBD2. The CDR3 covers 18 residues. Germline V gene sequence: CDR1 MDHEN, CDR2 SYDVKM. The ends lost 8 bases at V and 3 bases at J; junction bases unmatched: 21. In DNA form, the CDR3 reads TGTGCCAGCCCTGAACAGGGAAGAGGAGCGGGAGCTTTCTACGAGCAGTACTTC. Translated, it gives CASPEQGRGAGAFYEQYF.

The rearrangement joins TRBV20-1 to TRBJ1-2; possible D gene TRBD1, 5 bases. The V gene's germline CDR1 is DFQATT and CDR2 SNEGSKA (reference sequence). The CDR3 sequence is 12 residues long. V dropped 3 bases and J dropped 8 bases, with 13 bases sitting between them. The CDR3 spells CSASGRVLGYTF. As DNA, the CDR3 is TGCAGTGCTAGTGGCAGGGTGCTGGGCTACACCTTC.

V and J are TRBV7-2 and TRBJ2-7; D unclear. With 3 bases removed from V and 2 bases from J, the gap between germline ends came to 11 bases. CDR1 and CDR2 from the germline V gene are SGHTA and FQGNSA. The length of the CDR3 is 14 residues. This chain's CDR3 is CASSFSLQTYEQYF. The DNA of the CDR3 is TGTGCCAGCAGCTTCTCCCTCCAGACCTACGAGCAGTACTTC.

The genes are TRBV28 and TRBJ2-2; tentatively, D is TRBD1 (6 bases). The CDR3 consists of 16 residues. Germline loops: CDR1 MDHEN, CDR2 SYDVKM. V shed 7 bases and J shed 4 bases, with 19 bases lying between them. The CDR3 loop reads CASTTGSAGGTGELFF. CDR3 coding DNA: TGTGCCAGCACCACAGGGAGTGCGGGCGGCACCGGGGAGCTGTTTTTT.

For the CDR3, the DNA is TGTGCCAGCAGCCAAGAGTCTTGGACAGGTAGTTCCCCCGAGCAGTACTTC. This codes for CASSQESWTGSSPEQYF. J is TRBJ2-7 and V is TRBV4-2, with 7 bases identical to TRBD1. This CDR3 is 17 amino acids long. Germline values: CDR1 LGHNA, CDR2 YNFKEQ. With 0 bases clipped from V and 6 bases from J, the junction kept 14 bases outside the gene matches.

The CDR3 DNA follows: TGTGCCAGCAGCCCCCGGGGTAGCGGCACAGATACGCAGTATTTT. This codes for CASSPRGSGTDTQYF. The chain couples TRBV9 to TRBJ2-3; maybe TRBD2 (5 bases). V was clipped by 4 bases and J by 1 base, with 13 bases between them. The CDR3 contains 15 residues. CDR1 and CDR2 from the germline V gene are SGDLS and YYNGEE.

The chain employs TRBV27 and TRBJ2-7; 12 nucleotides align to TRBD2. The J segment lost 0 bases and the V segment lost 8 bases, leaving 8 bases of the junction unmatched. This CDR3 contains 16 residues. Looked up from germline, CDR1 is MNHEY and CDR2 is SMNVEV (reference sequence). The CDR3 nucleotides read TGTGCCAGCGGGGGACTAGCGGGTATCAGCTCCTACGAGCAGTACTTC. It translates to CASGGLAGISSYEQYF.